This T cell receptor beta chain came from a study of cytotoxic CD8 clonotypes in ibrutinib-treated CLL (dated by TCRdb to about 2021). Study-level background: The cohort included some 14 treatment-naive and 11 relapsed/refractory patients; roughly 17 were IGHV unmutated. Longitudinal samples were available for about 30% of the 86 trial participants. Responses were partial in roughly 24 patients and complete in 2; after median approximately 69 months follow-up, some 14 stayed in remission and some twelve progressed. The response samples were drawn at a median of approximately 11 months into treatment, with a range of about 6 to 36 months. Cryopreserved peripheral blood mononuclear cells were obtained before treatment, at response, and at either sustained remission or disease progression. Samples averaged approximately 240,000 productive templates and approximately 100,000 productive rearrangements. Every sample from remission and from progressive disease was obtained while the patients were still on ibrutinib.

The goal of deep resolution MiSeq sequencing was a depth between 1 in 1 million and 1 in 200,000 T cells, and coverage averaged 10x per clonotype. TCR beta libraries were generated with the immunoSEQ hsTCRB Kit. The original methods were these. Data were analyzed with ImmunoSEQ Data Assistant and ImmunoSEQ Analyzer, with V, D and J genes assigned per IMGT definitions. Clonality, which ranges from 0 to 1, was calculated as one minus the normalized Shannon entropy of productive rearrangement frequencies. Only overrepresented clonotypes making up at least 0.05% of each patient's repertoire were included in the public clonotype analysis. Approximately 14 age-matched healthy donor repertoires from immuneACCESS were used as controls for clonality. TCRdb took this table from immuneACCESS and kept in-frame rearrangements with V and J called. Such tables lack part of the clones; where checked against another copy, unresolved V genes explain under half of the gap, and the rest is unexplained. The D gene and trimming were derived from the DNA, and the V and J assignments and clone size from that table. The sample table holds about 140,000 clones, of which roughly 90% were seen once. The top ten constitute about a tenth of the sample.

CDR1 and CDR2, per the germline V gene (reference sequence), are SEHNR and FQNEAQ. The CDR3 contains 15 residues, cysteine and phenylalanine counted. The retained sequence is limited to the CDR3, 45 bases, with the frame set at the first base. Relative to germline, V is 3 bases shorter and J is 5 bases shorter, with 13 bases between their ends. Overall study results and their limits: Clonality rose at ibrutinib response, remained stable during sustained remission, and dropped back toward baseline at progression. Baseline clonality exceeded that of age-matched healthy donors and correlated strongly with circulating CD8+ T-cell counts. Public clonotypes were found to be uncommon and were observed to contract or remain stable during treatment; the increase in clonality was shown to reflect expansion of private clonotypes at ibrutinib response. Lymph node repertoires were not examined, and the timing of sampling was not matched between patients in sustained remission and those whose disease progressed.

The meaning of the sample's time point label: approximately twelve months on ibrutinib. For TCR beta library preparation, roughly 2 micrograms of genomic DNA was extracted from cryopreserved PBMCs. Longitudinal blood samples from CLL patients on ibrutinib monotherapy were analyzed using high-throughput TCR beta sequencing. The patients took part in an open-label, single-center phase 2 trial of ibrutinib monotherapy. For this clone: This receptor's antigen is unknown. No base quality information exists; no much larger clone differs at one position.

The input for sequencing was PBMCs, taken after 12 months of ibrutinib treatment. The rearrangement joined TRBV7-9 to TRBJ2-2, and TRBD2 may be the D gene, going by 6 matching bases. The clonotype was recovered from a human donor with chronic lymphocytic leukemia. The DNA reads TGTGCCAGCAGCTTCTGGGCTAGCGAGACCGGGGAGCTGTTTTTT. Translated, it gives CASSFWASETGELFF. The entire variable domain, with the stretches around the CDR3 drawn from the reference TRBV7-9 and TRBJ2-2 proteins, is DTGVSQNPRHKITKRGQNVTFRCDPISEHNRLYWYRQTLGQGPEFLTYFQNEAQLEKSRLLSDRFSAERPKGSFSTLEIQRTEQGDSAMYLCASSFWASETGELFFGEGSRLTVL.